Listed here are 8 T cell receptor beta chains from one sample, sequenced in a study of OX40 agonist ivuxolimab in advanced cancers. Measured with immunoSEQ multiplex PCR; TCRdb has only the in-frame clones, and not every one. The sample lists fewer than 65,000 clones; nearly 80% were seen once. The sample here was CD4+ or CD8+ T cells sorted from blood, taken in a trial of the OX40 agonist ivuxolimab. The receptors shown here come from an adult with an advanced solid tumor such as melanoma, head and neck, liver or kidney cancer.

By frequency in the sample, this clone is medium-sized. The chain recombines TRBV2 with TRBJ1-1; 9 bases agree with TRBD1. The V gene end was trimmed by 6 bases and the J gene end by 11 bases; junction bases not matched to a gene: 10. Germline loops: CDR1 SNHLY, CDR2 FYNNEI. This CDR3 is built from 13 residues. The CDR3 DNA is TGTGCCAGCAGCGGGGACAGGGTCGTTGTCGCTTTCTTT. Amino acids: CASSGDRVVVAFF.

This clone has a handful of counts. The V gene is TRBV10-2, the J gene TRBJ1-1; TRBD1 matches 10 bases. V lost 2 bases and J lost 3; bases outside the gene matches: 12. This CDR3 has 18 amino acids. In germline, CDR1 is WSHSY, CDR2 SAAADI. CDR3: CASSEAGTGVFLYTEAFF. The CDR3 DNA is TGCGCCAGCAGTGAGGCGGGGACAGGGGTTTTTTTGTACACTGAAGCTTTCTTT.

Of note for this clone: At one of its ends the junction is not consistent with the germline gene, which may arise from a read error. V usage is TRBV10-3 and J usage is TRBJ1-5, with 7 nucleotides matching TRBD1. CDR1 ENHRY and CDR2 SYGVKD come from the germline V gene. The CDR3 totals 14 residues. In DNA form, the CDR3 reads TGTGCCAGCAGTTACGGGACAGTCAATCAGCCCCAGCATTTT. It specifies CASSYGTVNQPQHF.

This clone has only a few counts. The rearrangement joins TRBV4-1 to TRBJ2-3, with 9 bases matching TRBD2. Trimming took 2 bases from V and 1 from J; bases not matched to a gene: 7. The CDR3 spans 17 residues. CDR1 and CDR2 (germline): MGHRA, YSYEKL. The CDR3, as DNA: TGCGCCAGCAGCCAACCGGGGACTAGCCCACGCACAGATACGCAGTATTTT. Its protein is CASSQPGTSPRTDTQYF.

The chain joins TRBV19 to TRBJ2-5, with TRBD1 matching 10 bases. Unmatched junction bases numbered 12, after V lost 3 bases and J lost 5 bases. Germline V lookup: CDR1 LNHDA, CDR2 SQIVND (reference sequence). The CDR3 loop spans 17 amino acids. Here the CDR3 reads CASSIGPGQGSWETQYF. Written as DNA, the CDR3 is TGTGCCAGTAGTATCGGTCCGGGACAGGGGAGTTGGGAGACCCAGTACTTC.

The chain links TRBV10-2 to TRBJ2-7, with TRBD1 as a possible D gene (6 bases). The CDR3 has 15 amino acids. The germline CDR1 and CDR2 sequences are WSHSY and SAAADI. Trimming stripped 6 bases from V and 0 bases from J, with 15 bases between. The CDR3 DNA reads TGCGCCAGCAGCCAGACAGGTTGGAGCTCCTACGAGCAGTACTTC. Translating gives CASSQTGWSSYEQYF.

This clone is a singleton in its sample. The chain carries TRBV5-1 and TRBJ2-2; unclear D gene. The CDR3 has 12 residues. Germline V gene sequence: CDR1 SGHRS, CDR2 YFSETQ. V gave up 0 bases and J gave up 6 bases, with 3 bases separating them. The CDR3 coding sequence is TGCGCCAGCAGCTTGGTTCCCGGGGAGCTGTTTTTT. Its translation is CASSLVPGELFF.

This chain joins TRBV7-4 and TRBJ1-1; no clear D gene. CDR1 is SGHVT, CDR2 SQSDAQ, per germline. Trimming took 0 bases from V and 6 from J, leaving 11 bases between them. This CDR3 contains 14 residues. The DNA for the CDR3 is TGTGCCAGCAGCTTAGCGCTATTGGGTTCTGAAGCTTTCTTT. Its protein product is CASSLALLGSEAFF.